Each of the 21 T cell receptor beta chains below was sequenced from the same sample in a study of blood T cell repertoires in COVID-19 (TCRdb year 2020). Libraries were built with the immunoSEQ multiplex PCR assay. The table comes from immuneACCESS by way of TCRdb, which keeps in-frame sequences with V and J called. Part of the clones is missing from these tables; in studies checked, under half for an unresolved V gene and the rest for unknown reasons. In this sample the table shows more than 350,000 clones, 80% to 90% of which occur a single time. Roughly 1% of the sample comes from the top ten. Sequencing used PBMCs or T cells enriched from blood (not recorded which). The receptor source for this set is a young man who had recovered from COVID-19.

This chain connects TRBV7-3 to TRBJ2-2, with D possibly TRBD1 on 5 matching bases. Germline values: CDR1 SGHTA, CDR2 FQGTGA. There are 13 residues in the CDR3. The V end was cut by 3 bases, the J end by 6 bases, with 8 bases between. CDR3: CASSFQGAGELFF. The CDR3 bases are TGTGCCAGCAGCTTCCAGGGTGCCGGGGAGCTGTTTTTT. Variable domain in full (rest from reference TRBV7-3 and TRBJ2-2): GAGVSQTPSNKVTEKGKYVELRCDPISGHTALYWYRQSLGQGPEFLIYFQGTGAADDSGLPNDRFFAVRPEGSVSTLKIQRTERGDSAVYLCASSFQGAGELFFGEGSRLTVL.

This chain joins TRBV4-1 and TRBJ2-1; TRBD2 matches at 10 bases. Germline CDR1 MGHRA, CDR2 YSYEKL. The CDR3 runs 17 residues. The V and J ends lost 0 bases and 5 bases, in that order; junction bases with no gene match: 7. The CDR3 loop is CASSQEVVAGGHNEQFF. Written as DNA, the CDR3 is TGCGCCAGCAGCCAAGAGGTTGTAGCGGGGGGACACAATGAGCAGTTCTTC.

V usage is TRBV9 and J usage is TRBJ2-2; TRBD2 matches at 9 bases. Germline trimming cut 1 base from V and 4 bases from J; bases unmatched to any gene: 8. CDR3 length equals 17 residues. CDR1 and CDR2 from the germline V gene are SGDLS and YYNGEE. This chain's CDR3 is CASSVISGRTSTGELFF. The CDR3, as DNA: TGTGCCAGCAGCGTAATAAGCGGGAGGACCAGCACCGGGGAGCTGTTTTTT.

This clone was counted once. This chain links TRBV11-2 with TRBJ2-7; 7 positions match TRBD1. This CDR3 region has 15 residues. CDR1 SGHAT and CDR2 FQNNGV come from the germline V gene. V trimming: 1 base; J trimming: 6 bases; junction bases outside the gene matches: 9. The CDR3 DNA reads TGTGCCAGCAGCTTAGGGGGACAGCTTTACTTCGAGCAGTACTTC. Amino acids: CASSLGGQLYFEQYF.

The gene calls are TRBV19 and TRBJ2-7; possible D gene TRBD1, 6 bases. The V gene lost 3 bases and the J gene lost 5 bases, with 17 bases spanning the gap. The germline CDR1 and CDR2 sequences are LNHDA and SQIVND (reference sequence). This CDR3 is built from 15 residues. CDR3 DNA: TGTGCCAGTAGTATCGAATCCCGGGACATCCACGAGCAGTACTTC. This codes for CASSIESRDIHEQYF.

The J gene is TRBJ1-5, the V gene TRBV5-5; D is unresolved. CDR1 is SGHKS and CDR2 is YYEKEE in the germline V gene (reference sequence). V lost 0 bases and J lost 0, with 10 bases in between. There are 16 residues in the CDR3. CDR3 DNA sequence: TGTGCCAGCAGCTTGGAAGGAACTAATAGCAATCAGCCCCAGCATTTT. Translated, it gives CASSLEGTNSNQPQHF.

This clone was seen just once. The rearrangement joins TRBV7-6 to TRBJ2-7; 7 nucleotides line up with TRBD1. Germline V lookup: CDR1 SGHVS, CDR2 FNYEAQ. This CDR3 region has 16 residues. Germline trimming cut 3 bases from V and 0 bases from J; bases unmatched to any gene: 8. The CDR3: CASSLLQGDSSYEQYF. In DNA form, the CDR3 reads TGTGCCAGCAGCTTGCTCCAGGGGGATTCCTCCTACGAGCAGTACTTC.

The CDR3 DNA follows: TGTGCCAGCAACAGCTTCTTAACAGGGGGCGATGGCTACACCTTC. This gives the protein CASNSFLTGGDGYTF. The rearrangement joins TRBV7-9 to TRBJ1-2; 9 nucleotides align to TRBD1. Germline V lookup: CDR1 SEHNR, CDR2 FQNEAQ (reference sequence). This CDR3 contains 15 residues. The trim removed 7 bases at V and 6 bases at J, leaving 12 bases unmatched.

The V and J genes are TRBV9 and TRBJ2-1; 8 bases are shared with TRBD2. V lost 2 bases to trimming and J lost 5 bases; unmatched junction nucleotides: 6. This CDR3 has 15 residues. Germline values: CDR1 SGDLS, CDR2 YYNGEE. The DNA of the CDR3 is TGTGCCAGCAGCGTGCTAAGCGGGAGCGACAATGAGCAGTTCTTC. Amino acid sequence: CASSVLSGSDNEQFF.

The chain couples TRBV24-1 to TRBJ2-4; D remains ambiguous. Trimming pared 8 bases from V and 0 bases from J, leaving 7 bases between. The germline V gene has CDR1 KGHDR and CDR2 SFDVKD. CDR3 length equals 13 residues. For the CDR3, the DNA is TGTGCCACCAATCTTAAAGCCAAAAACATTCAGTACTTC. Its translation: CATNLKAKNIQYF.

The gene calls are TRBV4-3 and TRBJ2-7, with 7 bases identical to TRBD1. V was pared by 0 bases and J by 4 bases, with 3 bases of the junction left unmatched. The CDR3 spans 14 residues. The germline V gene encodes CDR1 LGHNA and CDR2 YSLEER. CDR3 amino acids: CASSQEIQGYEQYF. For the CDR3, the DNA is TGCGCCAGCAGCCAAGAAATACAGGGGTACGAGCAGTACTTC.

This rearrangement joins TRBV2 to TRBJ2-7, with a tentative D call TRBD1 (6 bases). The CDR3 totals 15 residues. Germline V gives CDR1 SNHLY, CDR2 FYNNEI. Between the trimmed V and J ends, which lost 3 bases and 0 bases, there was a span of 12 bases. The CDR3 coding sequence is TGTGCCAGCAGTGAGCAGAGGGGGAGCTCCTACGAGCAGTACTTC. This codes for CASSEQRGSSYEQYF.

The chain links TRBV18 to TRBJ2-1; 8 positions agree with TRBD2. Germline assignment: CDR1 KGHSH and CDR2 LQKENI. This CDR3 has 15 residues. The junction had 8 bases not matched to a gene; V was cut back by 6 bases and J by 4 bases. In DNA form, the CDR3 reads TGTGCCAGCTCCCGGGAGGGGGACTTATACAATGAGCAGTTCTTC. Protein sequence: CASSREGDLYNEQFF.

V gene TRBV4-3 combines with J gene TRBJ1-2; possibly TRBD1 for D (5 bases). The V end was cut by 5 bases, the J end by 4 bases, with 8 bases between. This CDR3 region has 12 residues. The V gene's germline CDR1 is LGHNA and CDR2 YSLEER. CDR3 amino acids: CASSGGGYGYTF. The CDR3, as DNA: TGCGCCAGCAGCGGGGGGGGCTATGGCTACACCTTC.

In this sample, this clone turned up a few times. The rearrangement joins TRBV11-3 to TRBJ2-1, with 7 nucleotides matching TRBD2. V shed 1 base, J shed 7 bases, and the junction held 10 bases outside the gene matches. The CDR3 has 16 residues. Germline-derived CDR1 and CDR2 are SGHNT and YENEEA. The CDR3 nucleotides are TGTGCCAGCAGCTTAGTTGGCGGGAGCTCAAGGAATGAGCAGTTCTTC. Its protein is CASSLVGGSSRNEQFF.

This clone was counted a single time. This rearrangement joins TRBV6-5 to TRBJ2-6; D gene ambiguous. Per germline, CDR1 MNHEY and CDR2 SVGAGI. This CDR3 contains 15 residues. V gave up 0 bases and J gave up 2 bases, with 5 bases separating them. This CDR3 reads CASSYSSPGANVLTF. In DNA, the CDR3 is TGTGCCAGCAGTTACTCGAGTCCTGGGGCCAACGTCCTGACTTTC.

The V call is TRBV25-1, the J call TRBJ1-1; 7 bases line up with TRBD1. The CDR3 spans 14 residues. The germline V gene encodes CDR1 MGHDK and CDR2 SYGVNS. Trimming at V came to 4 bases and at J to 1 base, leaving 3 bases not matched to a gene. CDR3 DNA sequence: TGTGCCAGCAGTGGATACAGGGGGAACACTGAAGCTTTCTTT. This encodes CASSGYRGNTEAFF.

CDR3 loop: CASSLGGSYTEAFF. The CDR3 bases are TGTGCCAGCAGCTTGGGCGGGTCTTACACTGAAGCTTTCTTT. V gene TRBV5-4 combines with J gene TRBJ1-1; D not certain. The V and J ends lost 0 bases and 3 bases respectively, with 9 bases between them. Germline V gene sequence: CDR1 SGHNT, CDR2 YYREEE (reference sequence). The CDR3 loop spans 14 amino acids.

This clone was found once. The CDR3 loop is CASSPPWIGREQADEQFF. The DNA of the CDR3 is TGTGCCAGCTCACCACCCTGGATTGGGCGGGAGCAAGCGGATGAGCAGTTCTTC. The chain uses TRBV18 and TRBJ2-1; 7 nucleotides match TRBD2. This CDR3 has 18 amino acids. Trimming at V came to 0 bases and at J to 8 bases, leaving 16 bases not matched to a gene. CDR1 is KGHSH and CDR2 is LQKENI in the germline V gene.

The gene calls are TRBV11-2 and TRBJ2-7, with 7 bases fitting TRBD1. The CDR3 has 15 amino acids. Germline values: CDR1 SGHAT, CDR2 FQNNGV. Losses at the gene ends were 4 bases for V and 0 bases for J; bases not matched to a gene: 6. The CDR3 DNA sequence: TGTGCCAGCAGCTCCCGGGACAGTATCTCCTACGAGCAGTACTTC. Its translation: CASSSRDSISYEQYF. The whole variable domain, remainder taken from reference TRBV11-2 and TRBJ2-7, is EAGVAQSPRYKIIEKRQSVAFWCNPISGHATLYWYQQILGQGPKLLIQFQNNGVVDDSQLPKDRFSAERLKGVDSTLKIQPAKLEDSAVYLCASSSRDSISYEQYFGPGTRLTVT.

The chain combines TRBV7-8 with TRBJ1-5, with a possible D match to TRBD1 (6 bases). The CDR3 runs 14 residues. Trimming stripped 2 bases from V and 4 bases from J, with 9 bases between. Germline CDR1 reads SGHVS; CDR2 reads FQNEAQ. Here the CDR3 DNA reads TGTGCCAGCAGCTTATTTGACAGGAATCAGCCCCAGCATTTT. Amino acids: CASSLFDRNQPQHF.